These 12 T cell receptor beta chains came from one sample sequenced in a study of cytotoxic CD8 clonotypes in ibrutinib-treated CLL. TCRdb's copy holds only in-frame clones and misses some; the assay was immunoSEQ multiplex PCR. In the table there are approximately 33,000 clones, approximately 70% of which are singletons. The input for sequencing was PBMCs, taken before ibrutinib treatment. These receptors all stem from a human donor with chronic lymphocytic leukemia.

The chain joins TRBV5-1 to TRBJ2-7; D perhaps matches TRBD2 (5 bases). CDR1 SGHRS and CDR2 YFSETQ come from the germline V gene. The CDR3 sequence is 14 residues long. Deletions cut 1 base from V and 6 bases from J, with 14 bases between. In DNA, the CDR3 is TGCGCCAGCAGCTTGCCCGGCGGGTATGGCGAGCAGTACTTC. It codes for CASSLPGGYGEQYF.

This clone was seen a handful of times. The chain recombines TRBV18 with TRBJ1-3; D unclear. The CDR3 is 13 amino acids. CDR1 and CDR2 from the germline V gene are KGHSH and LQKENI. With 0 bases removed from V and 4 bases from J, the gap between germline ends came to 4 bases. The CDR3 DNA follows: TGTGCCAGCTCACCACCGGCGGGAAACACCATATATTTT. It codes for CASSPPAGNTIYF.

The CDR3 region is CASSEQVIYEQYF. CDR3 coding DNA: TGTGCCAGCAGCGAACAGGTTATCTACGAGCAGTACTTC. V usage is TRBV7-9 and J usage is TRBJ2-7, with D possibly matching TRBD1 (5 bases). Trimming pared 5 bases from V and 3 bases from J, leaving 11 bases between. The CDR3 runs to 13 residues. Looked up from germline, CDR1 is SEHNR and CDR2 is FQNEAQ (reference sequence). Combining the CDR3 with reference TRBV7-9 and TRBJ2-7 gives the whole variable domain DTGVSQNPRHKITKRGQNVTFRCDPISEHNRLYWYRQTLGQGPEFLTYFQNEAQLEKSRLLSDRFSAERPKGSFSTLEIQRTEQGDSAMYLCASSEQVIYEQYFGPGTRLTVT.

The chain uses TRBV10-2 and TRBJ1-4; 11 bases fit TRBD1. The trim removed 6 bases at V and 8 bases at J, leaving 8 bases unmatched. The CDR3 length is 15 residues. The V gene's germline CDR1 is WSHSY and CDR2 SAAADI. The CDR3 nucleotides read TGCGCCAGCAGCGAGAGGACAGGGGGCGTAGAAAAACTGTTTTTT. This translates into CASSERTGGVEKLFF.

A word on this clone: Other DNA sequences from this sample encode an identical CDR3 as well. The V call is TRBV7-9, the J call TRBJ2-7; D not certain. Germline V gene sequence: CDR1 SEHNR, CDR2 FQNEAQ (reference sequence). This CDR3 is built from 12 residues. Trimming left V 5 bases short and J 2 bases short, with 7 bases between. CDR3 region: CASSVNPYEQYF. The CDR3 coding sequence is TGTGCCAGCAGCGTCAACCCCTACGAGCAGTACTTC.

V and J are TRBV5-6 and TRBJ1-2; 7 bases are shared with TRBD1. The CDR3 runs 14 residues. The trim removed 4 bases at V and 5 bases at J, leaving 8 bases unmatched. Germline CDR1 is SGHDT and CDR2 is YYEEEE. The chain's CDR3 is CASSMGTATYGYTF. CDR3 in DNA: TGTGCCAGCAGCATGGGGACAGCTACATATGGCTACACCTTC.

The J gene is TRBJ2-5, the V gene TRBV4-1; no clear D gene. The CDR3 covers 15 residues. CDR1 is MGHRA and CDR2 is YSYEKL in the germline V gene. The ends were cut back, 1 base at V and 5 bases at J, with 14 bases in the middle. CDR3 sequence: CASSQGRSMGETQYF. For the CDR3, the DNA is TGCGCCAGCAGCCAAGGTCGATCAATGGGGGAGACCCAGTACTTC.

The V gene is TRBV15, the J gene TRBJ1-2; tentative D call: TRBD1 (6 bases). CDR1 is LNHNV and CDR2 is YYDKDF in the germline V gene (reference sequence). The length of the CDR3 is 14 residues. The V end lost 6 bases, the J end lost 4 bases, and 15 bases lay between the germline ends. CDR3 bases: TGTGCCACCAGAGGCGGGGGCGATCCCTATGGCTACACCTTC. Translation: CATRGGGDPYGYTF.

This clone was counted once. CDR3 sequence (DNA): TGCGCCAGCAGAAACGACGGACGAAGCACAGATACGCAGTATTTT. Its translation: CASRNDGRSTDTQYF. The gene calls are TRBV5-1 and TRBJ2-3; D is ambiguous. V gave up 5 bases and J gave up 0 bases, with 13 bases separating them. The CDR3 length is 15 residues. In germline, CDR1 is SGHRS, CDR2 YFSETQ.

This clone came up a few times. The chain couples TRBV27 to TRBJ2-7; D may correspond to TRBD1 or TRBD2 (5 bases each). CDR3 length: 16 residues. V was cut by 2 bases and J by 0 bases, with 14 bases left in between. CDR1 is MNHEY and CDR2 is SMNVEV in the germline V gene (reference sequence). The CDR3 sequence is CASSLKGAGSSYEQYF. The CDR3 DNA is TGTGCCAGCAGTTTAAAAGGAGCAGGGAGCTCCTACGAGCAGTACTTC.

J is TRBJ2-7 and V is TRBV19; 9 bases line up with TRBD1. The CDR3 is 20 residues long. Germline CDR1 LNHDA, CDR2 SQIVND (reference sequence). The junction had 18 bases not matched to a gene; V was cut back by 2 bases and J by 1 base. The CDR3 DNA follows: TGTGCCAGTAGTATAACTGTCCTGGGACAGGGAATCCCACAATCCTACGAGCAGTACTTC. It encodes CASSITVLGQGIPQSYEQYF.

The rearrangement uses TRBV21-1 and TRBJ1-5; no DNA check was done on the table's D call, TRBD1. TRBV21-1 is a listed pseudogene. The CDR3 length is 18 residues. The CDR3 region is CASSKGMLRDRGNQPQHF. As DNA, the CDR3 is TGTGCCAGCAGCAAAGGTATGCTCCGGGACAGAGGAAATCAGCCCCAGCATTTT.